These T cell receptor beta chains were read from a single sample in a study of cytomegalovirus exposure and HLA in healthy donors. The protocol was immunoSEQ multiplex PCR, while the TCRdb copy is restricted to in-frame clones and leaves out a portion. This sample has under 100,000 clones, with 81% found just once. The specimen was PBMCs. The source of these receptors is a woman in her 70s in good health and CMV-seropositive. Both conserved end residues are part of each CDR3. A D gene is named only where the DNA matches it firmly. Not every row has a clone size; where given, it reads once, few, many or a size class.

v_call: TRBV28; d_call: TRBD2; clone_size: .; j_call: TRBJ2-7; cdr3_aa: CASSVQGSGRAMGQYF; cdr3_nt: TGTGCCAGCAGTGTCCAGGGGAGCGGGAGGGCCATGGGGCAGTACTTC
v_call: TRBV28; d_call: TRBD2; clone_size: once; j_call: TRBJ2-1; cdr3_aa: CASRLAGANEQFF; cdr3_nt: TGTGCCAGCAGACTAGCGGGAGCTAATGAGCAGTTCTTC
v_call: TRBV27; d_call: .; clone_size: .; j_call: TRBJ1-1; cdr3_aa: CASSAQGNTEAFF; cdr3_nt: TGTGCCAGCAGTGCCCAGGGGAACACTGAAGCTTTCTTT
v_call: TRBV7-2; d_call: TRBD2; clone_size: .; j_call: TRBJ2-3; cdr3_aa: CASSLTLAGVNTQYF; cdr3_nt: TGTGCCAGCAGCTTAACCCTAGCGGGAGTGAATACGCAGTATTTT
v_call: TRBV6-6; d_call: TRBD1; clone_size: .; j_call: TRBJ1-4; cdr3_aa: CASSSGQFNEKLFF; cdr3_nt: TGTGCCAGCAGTTCGGGACAGTTTAATGAAAAACTGTTTTTT
v_call: TRBV18; d_call: .; clone_size: .; j_call: TRBJ1-5; cdr3_aa: CASSPGAGHMNSNQPQHF; cdr3_nt: TGTGCCAGCTCACCAGGGGCAGGGCACATGAATAGCAATCAGCCCCAGCATTTT
v_call: TRBV18; d_call: .; clone_size: .; j_call: TRBJ1-2; cdr3_aa: CASSPPGPRVHGYTF; cdr3_nt: TGTGCCAGCTCACCACCCGGTCCCAGGGTGCATGGCTACACCTTC
v_call: TRBV6-5; d_call: .; clone_size: .; j_call: TRBJ2-3; cdr3_aa: CASSPGDRTDTQYF; cdr3_nt: TGTGCCAGCAGCCCGGGGGACCGAACAGATACGCAGTATTTT
v_call: TRBV7-8; d_call: TRBD1; clone_size: .; j_call: TRBJ1-6; cdr3_aa: CASSLRRQGGSPLHF; cdr3_nt: TGTGCCAGCAGCTTACGTCGACAGGGAGGTTCACCCCTCCACTTT
v_call: TRBV19; d_call: TRBD1; clone_size: .; j_call: TRBJ1-2; cdr3_aa: CASSTGGMGAGGYTF; cdr3_nt: TGTGCCAGTAGTACAGGGGGAATGGGGGCCGGTGGCTACACCTTC
v_call: TRBV10-3; d_call: .; clone_size: .; j_call: TRBJ1-4; cdr3_aa: CAISSSKGANEKLFF; cdr3_nt: TGTGCCATCAGTAGCTCCAAGGGAGCTAATGAAAAACTGTTTTTT
v_call: TRBV4-2; d_call: TRBD2; clone_size: .; j_call: TRBJ2-1; cdr3_aa: CASGPSGTSTYNEQFF; cdr3_nt: TGTGCCAGCGGTCCGTCGGGGACTAGCACCTACAATGAGCAGTTCTTC
v_call: TRBV15; d_call: .; clone_size: .; j_call: TRBJ2-2; cdr3_aa: CATSRDPSGHTGELFF; cdr3_nt: TGTGCCACCAGCAGAGATCCCAGCGGCCACACCGGGGAGCTGTTTTTT
v_call: TRBV7-2; d_call: TRBD1; clone_size: .; j_call: TRBJ2-1; cdr3_aa: CASSVQGATNNEQFF; cdr3_nt: TGTGCCAGCAGTGTCCAGGGGGCAACTAACAATGAGCAGTTCTTC
v_call: TRBV4-3; d_call: TRBD1; clone_size: .; j_call: TRBJ1-2; cdr3_aa: CASQGAYRGYGYTF; cdr3_nt: TGCGCCAGCCAGGGGGCTTATCGGGGCTATGGCTACACCTTC
v_call: TRBV28; d_call: .; clone_size: once; j_call: TRBJ1-1; cdr3_aa: CASSPGGGTHTEAFF; cdr3_nt: TGTGCCAGCAGTCCCGGGGGGGGAACCCACACTGAAGCTTTCTTT
v_call: TRBV5-4; d_call: .; clone_size: .; j_call: TRBJ2-3; cdr3_aa: CASSLAGGDTDTQYF; cdr3_nt: TGTGCCAGCAGCTTGGCCGGGGGTGACACAGATACGCAGTATTTT
v_call: TRBV29-1; d_call: .; clone_size: .; j_call: TRBJ1-1; cdr3_aa: CSAGRGGTEAFF; cdr3_nt: TGCAGCGCAGGCCGAGGGGGAACTGAAGCTTTCTTT
v_call: TRBV7-2; d_call: TRBD2; clone_size: .; j_call: TRBJ2-3; cdr3_aa: CASSLLTGGETDTQYF; cdr3_nt: TGTGCCAGCAGCTTATTGACGGGGGGAGAAACAGATACGCAGTATTTT
v_call: TRBV5-5; d_call: TRBD1; clone_size: .; j_call: TRBJ2-3; cdr3_aa: CASSPRDRVTDTQYF; cdr3_nt: TGTGCCAGCAGCCCTAGGGACAGGGTAACAGATACGCAGTATTTT
v_call: TRBV11-2; d_call: .; clone_size: .; j_call: TRBJ2-3; cdr3_aa: CASSLDQGPDTQYF; cdr3_nt: TGTGCCAGCAGCTTAGATCAGGGGCCAGATACGCAGTATTTT
v_call: TRBV5-1; d_call: TRBD1; clone_size: .; j_call: TRBJ1-6; cdr3_aa: CASSPDRSDSPLHF; cdr3_nt: TGCGCCAGCAGCCCGGACAGGTCGGATTCACCCCTCCACTTT
v_call: TRBV29-1; d_call: .; clone_size: .; j_call: TRBJ2-5; cdr3_aa: CSVEARVGETQYF; cdr3_nt: TGCAGCGTTGAAGCGCGGGTCGGAGAGACCCAGTACTTC
v_call: TRBV27; d_call: TRBD2; clone_size: .; j_call: TRBJ2-7; cdr3_aa: CASSFRREGYEQYF; cdr3_nt: TGTGCCAGCAGTTTTAGGCGGGAGGGCTACGAGCAGTACTTC
v_call: TRBV2; d_call: .; clone_size: .; j_call: TRBJ2-7; cdr3_aa: CASSVGRGPTYEQYF; cdr3_nt: TGTGCCAGCAGTGTGGGGCGGGGGCCAACCTACGAGCAGTACTTC
v_call: TRBV19; d_call: .; clone_size: .; j_call: TRBJ2-5; cdr3_aa: CASSIDRKGGRETQYF; cdr3_nt: TGTGCCAGTAGTATAGATCGGAAAGGGGGTAGGGAGACCCAGTACTTC
v_call: TRBV18; d_call: TRBD1; clone_size: .; j_call: TRBJ1-2; cdr3_aa: CASSLQGQGSGYTF; cdr3_nt: TGTGCCAGCTCACTCCAAGGACAGGGTTCTGGCTACACCTTC
v_call: TRBV6-6; d_call: TRBD2; clone_size: .; j_call: TRBJ2-3; cdr3_aa: CASSTREGGTDTQYF; cdr3_nt: TGTGCCAGCAGCACGCGGGAGGGGGGCACAGATACGCAGTATTTT
v_call: TRBV7-9; d_call: .; clone_size: .; j_call: TRBJ1-3; cdr3_aa: CASRGLTSGNTIYF; cdr3_nt: TGTGCCAGCAGGGGCCTGACCTCTGGAAACACCATATATTTT
v_call: TRBV7-9; d_call: .; clone_size: .; j_call: TRBJ2-2; cdr3_aa: CASSLSVQGTELFF; cdr3_nt: TGTGCCAGCAGCCTATCTGTCCAGGGAACGGAGCTGTTTTTT
v_call: TRBV6-1; d_call: .; clone_size: .; j_call: TRBJ1-2; cdr3_aa: CASSEAQANYGYTF; cdr3_nt: TGTGCCAGCAGTGAAGCCCAGGCAAACTATGGCTACACCTTC
v_call: TRBV2; d_call: .; clone_size: .; j_call: TRBJ1-5; cdr3_aa: CASSDSRNQPQHF; cdr3_nt: TGTGCCAGCAGTGACAGTCGCAATCAGCCCCAGCATTTT
v_call: TRBV7-9; d_call: TRBD1; clone_size: .; j_call: TRBJ1-4; cdr3_aa: CASSLGDRDGEKLFF; cdr3_nt: TGTGCCAGCAGCTTAGGTGACAGGGATGGAGAAAAACTGTTTTTT
v_call: TRBV7-8; d_call: TRBD2; clone_size: .; j_call: TRBJ2-7; cdr3_aa: CASSPGVVAGGEQYF; cdr3_nt: TGTGCCAGCAGCCCGGGGGTGGTAGCGGGAGGAGAGCAGTACTTC
v_call: TRBV30; d_call: TRBD1; clone_size: .; j_call: TRBJ1-2; cdr3_aa: CAWTRGPNYGYTF; cdr3_nt: TGTGCCTGGACAAGGGGGCCGAACTATGGCTACACCTTC
v_call: TRBV5-4; d_call: TRBD2; clone_size: .; j_call: TRBJ2-1; cdr3_aa: CASSYLRLAEYNEQFF; cdr3_nt: TGTGCCAGCAGCTACCTTAGACTAGCGGAGTACAATGAGCAGTTCTTC
v_call: TRBV5-5; d_call: TRBD2; clone_size: .; j_call: TRBJ2-1; cdr3_aa: CASSPTLAGEAYNEQFF; cdr3_nt: TGTGCCAGCAGCCCAACCCTAGCGGGAGAGGCCTACAATGAGCAGTTCTTC
v_call: TRBV6-5; d_call: .; clone_size: .; j_call: TRBJ1-2; cdr3_aa: CASRQGNYGYTF; cdr3_nt: TGTGCCAGCAGACAGGGTAACTATGGCTACACCTTC
v_call: TRBV19; d_call: TRBD1; clone_size: .; j_call: TRBJ1-1; cdr3_aa: CASSLTGGLVTEAFF; cdr3_nt: TGTGCCAGTAGTCTGACAGGGGGTTTGGTCACTGAAGCTTTCTTT
v_call: TRBV19; d_call: TRBD1; clone_size: .; j_call: TRBJ2-2; cdr3_aa: CASTSRQGAVGELFF; cdr3_nt: TGTGCCAGTACCTCTCGACAGGGGGCGGTGGGGGAGCTGTTTTTT
v_call: TRBV5-4; d_call: .; clone_size: .; j_call: TRBJ2-7; cdr3_aa: CASTPGERSSYEQYF; cdr3_nt: TGTGCCAGCACCCCCGGGGAGCGCAGCTCCTACGAGCAGTACTTC
v_call: TRBV7-8; d_call: .; clone_size: .; j_call: TRBJ2-2; cdr3_aa: CASSLVSGTGELFF; cdr3_nt: TGTGCCAGCAGCTTAGTTTCCGGCACCGGGGAGCTGTTTTTT
v_call: TRBV5-6; d_call: .; clone_size: .; j_call: TRBJ2-7; cdr3_aa: CASSLVQDSYEQYF; cdr3_nt: TGTGCCAGCAGCTTGGTCCAGGACTCCTACGAGCAGTACTTC
v_call: TRBV5-1; d_call: .; clone_size: once; j_call: TRBJ2-1; cdr3_aa: CASSVTVSYNEQFF; cdr3_nt: TGCGCCAGCAGCGTGACAGTCTCCTACAATGAGCAGTTCTTC
v_call: TRBV5-1; d_call: TRBD2; clone_size: once; j_call: TRBJ2-1; cdr3_aa: CASSFYTGGHNEQFF; cdr3_nt: TGCGCCAGCAGCTTTTATACGGGAGGGCACAATGAGCAGTTCTTC
v_call: TRBV7-2; d_call: TRBD1; clone_size: once; j_call: TRBJ2-2; cdr3_aa: CASSRTGGDTGELFF; cdr3_nt: TGTGCCAGCAGCAGGACAGGGGGCGACACCGGGGAGCTGTTTTTT
v_call: TRBV7-2; d_call: TRBD1; clone_size: .; j_call: TRBJ1-1; cdr3_aa: CASSALGTANTEAFF; cdr3_nt: TGTGCCAGCAGCGCCTTAGGGACAGCGAACACTGAAGCTTTCTTT
v_call: TRBV6-1; d_call: TRBD2; clone_size: .; j_call: TRBJ2-7; cdr3_aa: CASSEAGVASEQYF; cdr3_nt: TGTGCCAGCAGTGAGGCGGGAGTAGCCTCCGAGCAGTACTTC
v_call: TRBV7-2; d_call: .; clone_size: .; j_call: TRBJ2-5; cdr3_aa: CASRRSQETQYF; cdr3_nt: TGTGCCAGCAGACGGTCCCAAGAGACCCAGTACTTC
v_call: TRBV6-5; d_call: .; clone_size: few; j_call: TRBJ1-1; cdr3_aa: CASSYRGGGTEAFF; cdr3_nt: TGTGCCAGCAGTTACAGGGGGGGAGGCACTGAAGCTTTCTTT
v_call: TRBV6-5; d_call: .; clone_size: once; j_call: TRBJ1-4; cdr3_aa: CASSYSSGSNEKLFF; cdr3_nt: TGTGCCAGCAGTTACTCCAGCGGAAGTAATGAAAAACTGTTTTTT
v_call: TRBV7-3; d_call: TRBD2; clone_size: .; j_call: TRBJ2-5; cdr3_aa: CASSSGRRETQYF; cdr3_nt: TGTGCCAGCAGCTCCGGGAGGCGGGAGACCCAGTACTTC
v_call: TRBV28; d_call: .; clone_size: .; j_call: TRBJ1-2; cdr3_aa: CASSLDTNYGYTF; cdr3_nt: TGTGCCAGCAGCCTGGACACTAACTATGGCTACACCTTC